The 21 T cell receptor beta chains below come from one sample, sequenced in a study of blood T cell repertoires in COVID-19. Some clones are missing from TCRdb's copy, which holds only in-frame ones; the method was immunoSEQ multiplex PCR. This table holds some 48,000 clones, 84% found once. The sample taken for sequencing was peripheral blood. These receptors originate from a human donor in a cohort sampled during active COVID-19.

The chain employs TRBV20-1 and TRBJ2-1, with D hard to call. V was cut by 6 bases and J by 11 bases, with 14 bases left in between. Germline V gene sequence: CDR1 DFQATT, CDR2 SNEGSKA (reference sequence). This CDR3 contains 11 residues. CDR3 loop: CSAPLNAKQFF. DNA for the CDR3: TGCAGTGCGCCCTTAAACGCGAAGCAGTTCTTC.

This chain joins TRBV4-2 and TRBJ2-7; 9 bases line up with TRBD1. Germline assignment: CDR1 LGHNA and CDR2 YNFKEQ. This CDR3 is 15 amino acids long. With V trimmed by 2 bases and J by 1 base, 3 bases remained unmatched. CDR3 coding DNA: TGTGCCAGCAGCCAACCGGGACAGGGATCCTACGAGCAGTACTTC. It is translated as CASSQPGQGSYEQYF.

The V gene is TRBV4-3, the J gene TRBJ1-5, with D perhaps TRBD1 (6 bases). Germline V gene data show CDR1 as LGHNA and CDR2 as YSLEER. Deletions cut 0 bases from V and 6 bases from J, with 12 bases between. The CDR3 is made up of 15 amino acids. In DNA, the CDR3 is TGCGCCAGCAGCCAAGATGGGGGGGCGAGTCAGCCCCAGCATTTT. It specifies CASSQDGGASQPQHF.

V is TRBV7-3 and J is TRBJ1-1, with 8 bases matching TRBD1. V trimming: 3 bases; J trimming: 4 bases; junction bases outside the gene matches: 4. Germline V gene data show CDR1 as SGHTA and CDR2 as FQGTGA. This CDR3 contains 14 residues. In DNA form, the CDR3 reads TGTGCCAGCAGCTTGACAGGGGCCAGCACTGAAGCTTTCTTT. Its translation: CASSLTGASTEAFF.

This clone was seen only a few times. This sequence joins TRBV4-3 and TRBJ2-1; 13 nucleotides align to TRBD2. J was trimmed by 5 bases and V by 3 bases; bases with no gene match: 7. The CDR3 length is 17 residues. Germline CDR1 reads LGHNA; CDR2 reads YSLEER. CDR3 in DNA: TGCGCCAGCAGCCAGGGCCCCGGACTAGCGGGGGACAATGAGCAGTTCTTC. Translated: CASSQGPGLAGDNEQFF.

This clone was counted a single time. This chain connects TRBV9 to TRBJ1-2, with 8 positions matching TRBD1. This CDR3 region has 15 residues. Germline V gene lookup returns CDR1 SGDLS and CDR2 YYNGEE. J was trimmed by 5 bases and V by 4 bases; bases with no gene match: 10. The CDR3 loop reads CASSSRRTGNYGYTF. CDR3 nucleotides: TGTGCCAGCAGCTCCCGTCGGACAGGGAATTATGGCTACACCTTC.

This clone was detected only a few times. This sequence joins TRBV27 and TRBJ2-1, with TRBD1 as a possible D gene (6 bases). Germline V gene data show CDR1 as MNHEY and CDR2 as SMNVEV (reference sequence). The CDR3 has 14 residues. The V end lost 3 bases, the J end lost 7 bases, and 13 bases lay between the germline ends. The CDR3 region has the DNA TGTGCCAGCAGTTTCTTGGCGCAGGGGAATGAGCAGTTCTTC. As protein: CASSFLAQGNEQFF.

The V gene is TRBV6-1, the J gene TRBJ2-2; D not certain. The CDR3 is 16 residues long. V lost 2 bases, J lost 5 bases, and 15 bases lay in between. Germline V gene data show CDR1 as MNHNS and CDR2 as SASEGT. The CDR3 region is CASSERNWLRTGELFF. The CDR3 DNA reads TGTGCCAGCAGTGAAAGAAATTGGCTGCGGACCGGGGAGCTGTTTTTT.

The gene calls are TRBV6-5 and TRBJ2-7; 11 nucleotides line up with TRBD2. J was trimmed by 4 bases and V by 4 bases; bases with no gene match: 6. Germline-derived CDR1 and CDR2 are MNHEY and SVGAGI. The CDR3 totals 15 residues. The CDR3 here is CASSSPASGRYEQYF. CDR3 coding DNA: TGTGCCAGCAGTTCCCCGGCTAGCGGGAGGTACGAGCAGTACTTC.

The rearrangement uses TRBV3-1 (or the pseudogene TRBV3-2) and TRBJ2-1, with 8 bases lining up with TRBD2. The ends lost 8 bases at V and 3 bases at J; junction bases unmatched: 3. Per the germline V gene, CDR1 is LGHDT and CDR2 is YNNKEL (reference sequence). The CDR3 is made up of 13 amino acids. The DNA of the CDR3 is TGTGCCAGCGCGGGAGGTGGCTACAATGAGCAGTTCTTC. Translating it yields CASAGGGYNEQFF.

This clone qualifies as medium-sized. The V gene is TRBV11-2, the J gene TRBJ2-7; a possible D gene is TRBD2 (5 bases). Germline CDR1 reads SGHAT; CDR2 reads FQNNGV. With 0 bases removed from V and 2 bases from J, the gap between germline ends came to 11 bases. The CDR3 runs to 15 residues. CDR3: CASSLEGGSTYEQYF. DNA of the CDR3: TGTGCCAGCAGCTTAGAAGGCGGGTCGACCTACGAGCAGTACTTC.

This clone came up once. The chain uses TRBV13 and TRBJ2-5; TRBD1 might be the D (6 bases). The V end lost 3 bases, the J end lost 5 bases, and 16 bases lay between the germline ends. Germline CDR1 and CDR2: PRHDT and FYEKMQ (reference sequence). The CDR3 spans 15 residues. The CDR3 nucleotides are TGTGCCAGCAGCTTTGGTTCAGGGGAGTCGGAGACCCAGTACTTC. It is translated as CASSFGSGESETQYF. The full variable domain, rest sourced from reference TRBV13 and TRBJ2-5, is AAGVIQSPRHLIKEKRETATLKCYPIPRHDTVYWYQQGPGQDPQFLISFYEKMQSDKGSIPDRFSAQQFSDYHSELNMSSLELGDSALYFCASSFGSGESETQYFGPGTRLLVL.

This rearrangement joins TRBV6-2 or TRBV6-3 to TRBJ2-1; no clear D. The V and J ends lost 4 bases and 2 bases respectively, with 9 bases between them. CDR3 length: 14 amino acids. Looked up from germline, CDR1 is MNHEY and CDR2 is SVGEGT. CDR3 DNA sequence: TGTGCCAGCAGTTCCGGAGCCCCCTACAATGAGCAGTTCTTC. This codes for CASSSGAPYNEQFF.

The chain employs TRBV5-1 and TRBJ2-5; 10 bases align to TRBD1. The V segment lost 3 bases and the J segment 1 base; nucleotides outside the gene matches: 6. CDR3 size: 16 residues. The germline V gene encodes CDR1 SGHRS and CDR2 YFSETQ. This chain's CDR3 is CASSSNGQGGQETQYF. CDR3 in DNA: TGCGCCAGCAGCTCGAACGGACAGGGGGGCCAAGAGACCCAGTACTTC. Combining the CDR3 with reference TRBV5-1 and TRBJ2-5 gives the whole variable domain KAGVTQTPRYLIKTRGQQVTLSCSPISGHRSVSWYQQTPGQGLQFLFEYFSETQRNKGNFPGRFSGRQFSNSRSEMNVSTLELGDSALYLCASSSNGQGGQETQYFGPGTRLLVL.

The J gene is TRBJ2-5, the V gene TRBV4-3; possible D gene TRBD2, 5 bases. V lost 0 bases to trimming and J lost 1 base, with 9 bases between them. The germline CDR1 and CDR2 sequences are LGHNA and YSLEER. The CDR3 length is 15 residues. The CDR3 loop is CASSQEEAGQETQYF. The CDR3 DNA follows: TGCGCCAGCAGCCAAGAGGAGGCGGGCCAAGAGACCCAGTACTTC.

This chain uses TRBV6-5 with TRBJ2-3, with 10 bases identical to TRBD2. The germline CDR1 and CDR2 sequences are MNHEY and SVGAGI. The ends lost 6 bases at V and 1 base at J; junction bases unmatched: 4. The CDR3 has 15 residues. DNA of the CDR3: TGTGCCAGCAGACGAGCGGGAGGGGGCACAGATACGCAGTATTTT. It specifies CASRRAGGGTDTQYF.

This clone is a singleton in its sample. The chain couples TRBV2 to TRBJ1-6; the D gene is possibly TRBD1 (5 bases). The CDR3 is 12 amino acids. Germline CDR1 SNHLY, CDR2 FYNNEI. Trimming removed 5 bases at V and 7 bases at J, with 6 bases between. The CDR3 bases are TGTGCCAGCAGTCGACAGAATTCACCCCTCCACTTT. Translating it yields CASSRQNSPLHF.

The rearrangement joins TRBV30 to TRBJ1-5; the D is unclear. Per germline, CDR1 GTSNPN and CDR2 SVGIG (reference sequence). The CDR3 consists of 14 residues. V was cut by 5 bases and J by 0 bases, with 11 bases left in between. The DNA of the CDR3 is TGTGCCTGGGAGAGTCCTTCTAGCAATCAGCCCCAGCATTTT. It codes for CAWESPSSNQPQHF.

The gene calls are TRBV18 and TRBJ2-5; the D is unclear. The CDR3 is 12 residues long. Germline CDR1 KGHSH, CDR2 LQKENI. V was cut by 5 bases and J by 3 bases, with 7 bases left in between. The CDR3 protein is CASSYTKETQYF. CDR3 nucleotide sequence: TGTGCCAGCTCATACACGAAAGAGACCCAGTACTTC.

The chain carries TRBV5-1 and TRBJ2-1; 10 bases map to TRBD2. The ends lost 4 bases at V and 5 bases at J; junction bases unmatched: 9. CDR1 and CDR2 (germline): SGHRS, YFSETQ. The CDR3 runs to 16 residues. The CDR3 loop reads CASSRASGGRNNEQFF. As DNA, the CDR3 is TGCGCCAGCAGCAGGGCTAGCGGGGGTCGGAACAATGAGCAGTTCTTC.

The V call is TRBV7-8, the J call TRBJ2-1, with 10 positions matching TRBD2. The germline gives CDR1 SGHVS, CDR2 FQNEAQ. The V segment lost 6 bases and the J segment 5 bases; nucleotides outside the gene matches: 13. The CDR3 sequence is 17 residues long. The CDR3 loop reads CASSSYSSGSLDNEQFF. In DNA form, the CDR3 reads TGTGCCAGCAGTTCTTATTCTAGCGGGAGTTTAGACAATGAGCAGTTCTTC.